Detailed here is one T cell receptor beta chain. The antigen is not known. V was clipped by 4 bases and J by 4 bases; unmatched bases: 10. The germline gives CDR1 KGHSH, CDR2 LQKENI. This CDR3 spans 16 amino acids. This sample stems from a study of shared clonotypes between healthy human individuals. Study outcomes and limitations: The expectation was that sequencing depth would affect clonotype sharing among donors. A reduction in generation probabilities was seen for non-shared clonotypes relative to those shared by all four donors.

Deep was the level at which the assay was run. Profiled with immunoSEQ multiplex PCR; TCRdb holds only in-frame clones, not every one. The sample consists of approximately 1,500,000 clones, 95% to 99% of them appearing once. The material sequenced was naive CD4+ T cells sorted from blood. The sample's subset: CD45RA+ positively selected. This chain uses TRBV18 with TRBJ2-7, with TRBD1 matching 10 bases. This clonotype originated in a man aged 25 to 45 in good health. CDR3 bases: TGTGCCAGCTCACTGAGCTCGGGACAGGGGAAGTACGAGCAGTACTTC. Its translation: CASSLSSGQGKYEQYF.